This paragraph covers one TCR beta chain sequence. Antigen specificity is unknown. Method: immunoSEQ multiplex PCR; TCRdb's copy keeps in-frame clones and lacks some. The data contain about 150,000 clones, roughly 86% of them seen just once; the ten biggest clones take up 13%. In germline, CDR1 is MNHNS, CDR2 SASEGT. This CDR3 spans 13 amino acids. V was trimmed by 4 bases and J by 5 bases, leaving 11 bases between them. This sample stems from a study of radiation and T cells in renal cell carcinoma. Study as a whole: Nephrectomy followed 15 Gy stereotactic body radiation by 4 weeks.

The time point: blood 2 weeks post-SBRT. Specified treatment: 15 Gy SBRT to primary tumor, nephrectomy 4 weeks later. After SBRT, blood was collected at 2 and 4 weeks, plus baseline. This renal cell carcinoma was of the clear cell type. Study results and caveats: In blood, top tumor clones expanded by 2 weeks, shrinking by 4.

The sequencing used blood, collected from a patient whose treatment included radiotherapy and nephrectomy. The TCR originated in a woman in her forties or fifties with renal cell carcinoma. The chain is built from TRBV6-1 and TRBJ1-2; weak D call: TRBD1 (6 bases). In nucleotides, the CDR3 is TGTGCCAGCAGTGCGTCAGGGGAGTATGGCTACACCTTC. Translating gives CASSASGEYGYTF.